This TCR beta chain appears in the sequencing data of a study of control samples from healthy donors and cancer patients. The data were produced by immunoSEQ multiplex PCR, yet TCRdb's version contains in-frame clones alone and is incomplete. The sample records about 140,000 clones, about 89% being singletons. The sample consisted of blood. This TCR was recovered from a man aged 25 to 45 in good health.

The CDR3 DNA follows: TGCAGCGTTGTCACTCGGAGGAACACCGGGGAGCTGTTTTTT. It codes for CSVVTRRNTGELFF. V and J are TRBV29-1 and TRBJ2-2, with D unresolved. The germline V gene encodes CDR1 SQVTM and CDR2 ANQGSEA. V was shortened by 4 bases and J by 1 base, with 10 bases between the two germline ends. The CDR3 sequence is 14 residues long.